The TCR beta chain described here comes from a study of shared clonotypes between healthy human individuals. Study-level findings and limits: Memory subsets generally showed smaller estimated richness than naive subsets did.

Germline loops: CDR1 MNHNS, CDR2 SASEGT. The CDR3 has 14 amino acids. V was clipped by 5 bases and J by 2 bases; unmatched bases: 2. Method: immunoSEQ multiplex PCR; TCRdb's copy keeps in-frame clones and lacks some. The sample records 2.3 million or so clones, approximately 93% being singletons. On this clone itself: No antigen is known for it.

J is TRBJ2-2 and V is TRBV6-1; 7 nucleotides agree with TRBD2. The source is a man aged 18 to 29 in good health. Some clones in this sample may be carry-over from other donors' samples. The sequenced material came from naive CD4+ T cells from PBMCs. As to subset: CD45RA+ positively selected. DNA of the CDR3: TGTGCCAGCAGTTGGGGACTAAACACCGGGGAGCTGTTTTTT. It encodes CASSWGLNTGELFF.